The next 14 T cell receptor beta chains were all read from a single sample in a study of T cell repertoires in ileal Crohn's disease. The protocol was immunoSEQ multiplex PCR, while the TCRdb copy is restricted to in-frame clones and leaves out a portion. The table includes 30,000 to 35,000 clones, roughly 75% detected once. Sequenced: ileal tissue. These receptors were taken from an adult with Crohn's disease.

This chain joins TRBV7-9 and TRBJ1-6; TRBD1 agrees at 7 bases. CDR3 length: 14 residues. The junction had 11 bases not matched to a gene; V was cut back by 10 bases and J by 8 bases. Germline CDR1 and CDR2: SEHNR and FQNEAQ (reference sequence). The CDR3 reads CATQRGGQDSPLHF. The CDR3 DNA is TGTGCCACCCAAAGAGGGGGCCAGGATTCACCCCTCCACTTT.

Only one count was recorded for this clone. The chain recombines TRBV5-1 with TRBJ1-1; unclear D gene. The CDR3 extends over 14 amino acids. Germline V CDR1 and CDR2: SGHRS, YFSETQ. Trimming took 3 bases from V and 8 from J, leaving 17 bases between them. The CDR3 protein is CASSSGLTAEEAFF. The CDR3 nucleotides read TGCGCCAGCAGCTCGGGTCTAACGGCAGAAGAAGCTTTCTTT.

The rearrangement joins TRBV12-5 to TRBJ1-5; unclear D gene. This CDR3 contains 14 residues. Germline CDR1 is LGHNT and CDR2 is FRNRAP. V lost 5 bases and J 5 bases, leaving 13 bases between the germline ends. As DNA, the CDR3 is TGTGCTAGTGGTCTCGGACTGACCCATCAGCCCCAGCATTTT. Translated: CASGLGLTHQPQHF.

CDR3 DNA: TGCAGCGTTGAAGCTAGCGGGAGTTCCTACAATGAGCAGTTCTTC. Encoded protein: CSVEASGSSYNEQFF. The chain uses TRBV29-1 and TRBJ2-1, with 10 bases matching TRBD2. In germline, CDR1 is SQVTM, CDR2 ANQGSEA. V gave up 1 base and J gave up 1 base; unmatched junction bases: 1. The CDR3 is made up of 15 amino acids.

The CDR3 coding sequence is TGCGCCAGCAGTCTTGGACAGGGCCAAACTCTATGTAGTGAAAAACTGTTTTTT. Protein: CASSLGQGQTLCSEKLFF. The rearrangement links TRBV23-1 to TRBJ1-4; 8 bases match TRBD1. TRBV23-1 carries the ORF label, with uncertain function. The CDR3 runs 18 residues. V lost 4 bases, J lost 7 bases, and 17 bases stayed unmatched.

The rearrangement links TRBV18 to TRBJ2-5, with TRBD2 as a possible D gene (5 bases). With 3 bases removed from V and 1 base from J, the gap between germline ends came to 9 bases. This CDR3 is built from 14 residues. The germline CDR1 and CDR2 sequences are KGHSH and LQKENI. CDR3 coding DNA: TGTGCCAGCTCACCGAACCGGGGCCAAGAGACCCAGTACTTC. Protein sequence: CASSPNRGQETQYF.

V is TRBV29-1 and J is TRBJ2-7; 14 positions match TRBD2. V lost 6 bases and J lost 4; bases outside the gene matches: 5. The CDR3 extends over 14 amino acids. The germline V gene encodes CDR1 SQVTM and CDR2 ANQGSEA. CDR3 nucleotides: TGCAGCGTCCACGGGACTAGCGGGAGATACGAGCAGTACTTC. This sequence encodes CSVHGTSGRYEQYF.

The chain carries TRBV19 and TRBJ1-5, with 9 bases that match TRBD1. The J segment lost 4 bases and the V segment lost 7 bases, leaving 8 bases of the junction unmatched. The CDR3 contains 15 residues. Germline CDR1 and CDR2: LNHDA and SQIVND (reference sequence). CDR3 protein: CASTLSGTGNQPQHF. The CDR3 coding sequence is TGTGCCAGTACTTTATCCGGGACAGGGAATCAGCCCCAGCATTTT.

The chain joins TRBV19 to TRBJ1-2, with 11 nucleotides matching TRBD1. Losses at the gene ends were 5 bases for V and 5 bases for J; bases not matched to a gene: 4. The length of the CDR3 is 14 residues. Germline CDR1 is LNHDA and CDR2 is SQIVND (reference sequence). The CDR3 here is CASSADRGLYGYTF. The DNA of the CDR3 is TGTGCCAGTAGTGCGGACAGGGGGCTTTATGGCTACACCTTC.

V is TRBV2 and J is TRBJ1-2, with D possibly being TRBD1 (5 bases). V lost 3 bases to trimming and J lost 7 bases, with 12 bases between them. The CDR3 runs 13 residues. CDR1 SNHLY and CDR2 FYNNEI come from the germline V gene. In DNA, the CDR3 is TGTGCCAGCAGTGAGAGGTGGGGCCTTGGCTACACCTTC. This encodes CASSERWGLGYTF. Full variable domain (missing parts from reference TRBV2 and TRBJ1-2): EPEVTQTPSHQVTQMGQEVILRCVPISNHLYFYWYRQILGQKVEFLVSFYNNEISEKSEIFDDQFSVERPDGSNFTLKIRSTKLEDSAMYFCASSERWGLGYTFGSGTRLTVV.

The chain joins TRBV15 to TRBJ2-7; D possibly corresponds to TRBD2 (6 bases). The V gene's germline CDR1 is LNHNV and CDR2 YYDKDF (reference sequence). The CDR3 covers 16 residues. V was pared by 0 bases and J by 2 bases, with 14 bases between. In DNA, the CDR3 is TGTGCCACCAGCAGAGATCTGGGTTGGGGGGCCTACGAGCAGTACTTC. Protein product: CATSRDLGWGAYEQYF.

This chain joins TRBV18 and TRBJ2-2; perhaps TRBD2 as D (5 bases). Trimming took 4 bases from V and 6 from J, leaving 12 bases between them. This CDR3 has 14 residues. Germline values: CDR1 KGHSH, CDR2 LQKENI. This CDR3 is CASSLSGRAGELFF. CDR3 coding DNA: TGTGCCAGCTCACTGTCGGGGAGAGCCGGGGAGCTGTTTTTT.

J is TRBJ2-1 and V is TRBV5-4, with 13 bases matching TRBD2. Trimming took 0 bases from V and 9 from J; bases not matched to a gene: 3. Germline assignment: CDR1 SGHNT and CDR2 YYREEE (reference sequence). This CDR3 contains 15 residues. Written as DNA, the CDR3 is TGTGCCAGCAGCTTGGACGGACTAGCGGGGGCTGAGCAGTTCTTC. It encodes CASSLDGLAGAEQFF.

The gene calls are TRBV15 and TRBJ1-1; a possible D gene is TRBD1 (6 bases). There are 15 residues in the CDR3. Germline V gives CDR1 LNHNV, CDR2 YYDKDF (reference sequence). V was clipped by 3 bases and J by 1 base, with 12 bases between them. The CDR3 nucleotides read TGTGCCACCAGCAGGAGGACAGCCCGGAACACTGAAGCTTTCTTT. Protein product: CATSRRTARNTEAFF.